The next 20 T cell receptor beta chains were all read from a single sample in a study of blood T cell repertoires in COVID-19. Produced via immunoSEQ multiplex PCR; TCRdb's table is partial and in-frame only. The data contain some 370,000 clones, approximately 89% of them singletons. Source material: peripheral blood. These receptor sequences come from a woman younger than 45 with COVID-19, enrolled during active disease.

The chain combines TRBV19 with TRBJ1-2; 9 bases fit TRBD1. Germline CDR1 and CDR2: LNHDA and SQIVND (reference sequence). V shed 6 bases, J shed 4 bases, and the junction held 3 bases outside the gene matches. The CDR3 totals 13 residues. The CDR3 DNA sequence: TGTGCCAGTAGACAGGGGGCTGGCTATGGCTACACCTTC. This sequence encodes CASRQGAGYGYTF.

The chain carries TRBV27 and TRBJ2-2; the match to TRBD1 covers 8 bases. CDR1 and CDR2 from the germline V gene are MNHEY and SMNVEV (reference sequence). With 8 bases clipped from V and 3 bases from J, the junction kept 2 bases outside the gene matches. The CDR3 is 13 amino acids. The CDR3 bases are TGTGCCAGCTCGACAGGGGACACCGGGGAGCTGTTTTTT. Residues: CASSTGDTGELFF.

The chain combines TRBV7-9 with TRBJ2-1; D gene unclear. The V end lost 5 bases, the J end lost 7 bases, and 12 bases lay between the germline ends. Germline CDR1 is SEHNR and CDR2 is FQNEAQ (reference sequence). CDR3 length: 13 residues. The CDR3 DNA sequence: TGTGCCAGCAGCCCCCCTTTGCGAAATGAGCAGTTCTTC. As protein: CASSPPLRNEQFF.

The chain recombines TRBV4-1 with TRBJ1-5; D is undetermined. V gave up 5 bases and J gave up 5 bases, with 16 bases separating them. CDR1 is MGHRA, CDR2 YSYEKL, per germline. This CDR3 has 15 amino acids. The CDR3 DNA reads as TGCGCCAGCAGCGGCCAGGAGGCCTACTATCAGCCCCAGCATTTT. Its translation: CASSGQEAYYQPQHF.

This clone showed up just once. This chain joins TRBV5-4 and TRBJ2-4, with D uncertain. Germline CDR1 is SGHNT and CDR2 is YYREEE (reference sequence). The V gene lost 0 bases and the J gene lost 9 bases, with 13 bases spanning the gap. CDR3 length: 14 amino acids. The CDR3 region has the DNA TGTGCCAGCAGCTTGGGACCGCTAGGCTCCATTCAGTACTTC. It encodes CASSLGPLGSIQYF.

The chain recombines TRBV15 with TRBJ1-4; D gene ambiguous. CDR1 and CDR2 (germline): LNHNV, YYDKDF (reference sequence). The CDR3 has 16 residues. The V end lost 2 bases, the J end lost 5 bases, and 15 bases lay between the germline ends. CDR3 loop: CATSRQVARVNEKLFF. The CDR3, as DNA: TGTGCCACCAGCAGACAGGTCGCCAGAGTAAATGAAAAACTGTTTTTT. Full variable domain (remainder filled in from reference TRBV15 and TRBJ1-4): DAMVIQNPRYQVTQFGKPVTLSCSQTLNHNVMYWYQQKSSQAPKLLFHYYDKDFNNEADTPDNFQSRRPNTSFCFLDIRSPGLGDTAMYLCATSRQVARVNEKLFFGSGTQLSVL.

V usage is TRBV19 and J usage is TRBJ2-5, with 7 bases matching TRBD2. The junction had 3 bases not matched to a gene; V was cut back by 3 bases and J by 5 bases. Germline values: CDR1 LNHDA, CDR2 SQIVND (reference sequence). The CDR3 has 13 amino acids. This CDR3 reads CASSIQGGETQYF. CDR3 in DNA: TGTGCCAGTAGTATCCAGGGAGGGGAGACCCAGTACTTC.

This clone was seen only a few times. The chain links TRBV5-1 to TRBJ1-1; 12 nucleotides agree with TRBD1. CDR3 size: 19 residues. Germline CDR1 and CDR2: SGHRS and YFSETQ. Unmatched junction bases numbered 10, after V lost 1 base and J lost 0 bases. Here the CDR3 DNA reads TGCGCCAGCAGCTTGTGGGACAGGGGGCGTGTGGGCATGAACACTGAAGCTTTCTTT. Amino acids: CASSLWDRGRVGMNTEAFF. Looking up the rest from reference TRBV5-1 and TRBJ1-1 gives the full variable domain: KAGVTQTPRYLIKTRGQQVTLSCSPISGHRSVSWYQQTPGQGLQFLFEYFSETQRNKGNFPGRFSGRQFSNSRSEMNVSTLELGDSALYLCASSLWDRGRVGMNTEAFFGQGTRLTVV.

This sequence joins TRBV15 and TRBJ2-7, with D tentatively TRBD1 (5 bases). The CDR3 runs 16 residues. The germline gives CDR1 LNHNV, CDR2 YYDKDF (reference sequence). Trimming stripped 1 base from V and 4 bases from J, with 17 bases between. As DNA, the CDR3 is TGTGCCACCAGCAGAGTAGGGTTCCCAGGGTTGTACGAGCAGTACTTC. The encoded protein is CATSRVGFPGLYEQYF.

In this sample, this clone turned up once. The rearrangement uses TRBV3-1 (or the pseudogene TRBV3-2) and TRBJ2-1; 10 nucleotides line up with TRBD2. Germline V CDR1 and CDR2: LGHDT, YNNKEL (reference sequence). V trimming: 1 base; J trimming: 3 bases; junction bases outside the gene matches: 6. The CDR3 runs to 17 residues. CDR3 sequence reads: CASSQVSGRTLYNEQFF. The CDR3 DNA reads TGTGCCAGCAGCCAAGTTAGCGGGAGGACCCTCTACAATGAGCAGTTCTTC.

The rearrangement joins TRBV2 to TRBJ2-3; TRBD1 agrees at 8 bases. The CDR3 sequence is 15 residues long. Germline CDR1 reads SNHLY; CDR2 reads FYNNEI. With V trimmed by 6 bases and J by 5 bases, 10 bases remained unmatched. The CDR3 sequence is CASSQWQGAQDTQYF. Written as DNA, the CDR3 is TGTGCCAGCAGCCAATGGCAGGGGGCGCAAGATACGCAGTATTTT. The variable domain in full, with the rest retrieved from reference TRBV2 and TRBJ2-3, is EPEVTQTPSHQVTQMGQEVILRCVPISNHLYFYWYRQILGQKVEFLVSFYNNEISEKSEIFDDQFSVERPDGSNFTLKIRSTKLEDSAMYFCASSQWQGAQDTQYFGPGTRLTVL.

The chain joins TRBV19 to TRBJ1-5, with 10 bases that match TRBD1. The ends lost 6 bases at V and 0 bases at J; junction bases unmatched: 11. The CDR3 is 18 residues long. Germline V gene data show CDR1 as LNHDA and CDR2 as SQIVND (reference sequence). CDR3 residues: CASRQEGQGVYSNQPQHF. The CDR3, as DNA: TGTGCCAGTAGGCAAGAAGGACAGGGGGTTTATAGCAATCAGCCCCAGCATTTT.

The chain joins TRBV6-5 to TRBJ2-5, with D possibly TRBD1 on 6 matching bases. The CDR3 totals 11 residues. Germline CDR1 and CDR2: MNHEY and SVGAGI. Trimming removed 2 bases from V and 10 bases from J, with 8 bases in between. The CDR3 DNA is TGTGCCAGCAGTTACCAGGGGATCCAGTACTTC. It is translated as CASSYQGIQYF.

CDR3 loop: CASSLFPDTQYF. DNA for the CDR3: TGTGCCAGCAGTCTTTTCCCAGATACGCAGTATTTT. The rearrangement links TRBV7-8 to TRBJ2-3; D remains unclear. Germline V gene data show CDR1 as SGHVS and CDR2 as FQNEAQ. V was trimmed by 6 bases and J by 4 bases, leaving 8 bases between them. The CDR3 loop spans 12 amino acids.

The chain uses TRBV28 and TRBJ2-1; 12 bases are shared with TRBD2. CDR1 and CDR2 from the germline V gene are MDHEN and SYDVKM. The V and J ends lost 6 bases and 7 bases, in that order; junction bases with no gene match: 7. This CDR3 spans 15 amino acids. The CDR3 here is CASSLRTSGRNEQFF. The DNA of the CDR3 is TGTGCCAGCAGCTTACGAACTAGCGGGAGGAATGAGCAGTTCTTC. The full variable domain, in which reference TRBV28 and TRBJ2-1 provide the parts outside the CDR3, is DVKVTQSSRYLVKRTGEKVFLECVQDMDHENMFWYRQDPGLGLRLIYFSYDVKMKEKGDIPEGYSVSREKKERFSLILESASTNQTSMYLCASSLRTSGRNEQFFGPGTRLTVL.

This chain uses TRBV27 with TRBJ2-2, with D maybe TRBD1 (5 bases). CDR3 length: 15 residues. Germline V gene sequence: CDR1 MNHEY, CDR2 SMNVEV (reference sequence). Trimming shortened V by 3 bases and J by 0 bases, and 8 bases separated the two germline ends. CDR3: CASSFSGTNTGELFF. CDR3 sequence (DNA): TGTGCCAGCAGTTTTTCAGGGACGAACACCGGGGAGCTGTTTTTT.

This clone has only one observation. The chain combines TRBV27 with TRBJ1-1, with D possibly matching TRBD1 (6 bases). CDR1 is MNHEY and CDR2 is SMNVEV in the germline V gene (reference sequence). The CDR3 runs to 14 residues. Trimming took 2 bases from V and 0 from J, leaving 7 bases between them. CDR3 sequence: CASSLQGMNTEAFF. The CDR3 region has the DNA TGTGCCAGCAGTTTACAGGGGATGAACACTGAAGCTTTCTTT.

This chain connects TRBV10-3 to TRBJ2-1; possible D gene TRBD2, 6 bases. CDR1 and CDR2 from the germline V gene are ENHRY and SYGVKD. CDR3 size: 13 residues. V was cut by 9 bases and J by 5 bases, with 14 bases left in between. CDR3 coding DNA: TGTGCCATTTTCGGTGCGGGGAACAATGAGCAGTTCTTC. It is translated as CAIFGAGNNEQFF.

The V call is TRBV10-3, the J call TRBJ2-7; D is uncertain. This CDR3 is 17 amino acids long. Trimming took off 4 bases at V and 0 bases at J, with 19 bases between the two ends. Germline V gene sequence: CDR1 ENHRY, CDR2 SYGVKD. The CDR3 spells CAISGGFGLQSSYEQYF. CDR3 in DNA: TGTGCCATCAGTGGCGGATTCGGCTTACAAAGCTCCTACGAGCAGTACTTC.

J is TRBJ2-1 and V is TRBV4-1, with D possibly being TRBD1 (5 bases). V gave up 2 bases and J gave up 13 bases, with 12 bases separating them. Germline V lookup: CDR1 MGHRA, CDR2 YSYEKL. This CDR3 is built from 12 residues. The CDR3 nucleotides read TGCGCCAGCAGCCAATCGGACACCTTCCAGTTCTTC. This codes for CASSQSDTFQFF.